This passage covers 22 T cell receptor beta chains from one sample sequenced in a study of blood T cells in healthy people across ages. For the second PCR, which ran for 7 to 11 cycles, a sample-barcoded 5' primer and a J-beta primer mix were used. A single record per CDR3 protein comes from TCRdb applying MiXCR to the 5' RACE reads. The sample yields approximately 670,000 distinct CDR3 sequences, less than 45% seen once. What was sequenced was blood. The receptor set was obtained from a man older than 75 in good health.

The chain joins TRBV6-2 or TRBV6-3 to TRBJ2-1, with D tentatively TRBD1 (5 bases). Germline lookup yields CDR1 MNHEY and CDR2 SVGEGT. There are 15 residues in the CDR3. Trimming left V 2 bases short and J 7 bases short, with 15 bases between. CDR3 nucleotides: TGTGCCAGCAGTTACGCTAACGGCAGGGAAAATGAGCAGTTCTTC. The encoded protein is CASSYANGRENEQFF.

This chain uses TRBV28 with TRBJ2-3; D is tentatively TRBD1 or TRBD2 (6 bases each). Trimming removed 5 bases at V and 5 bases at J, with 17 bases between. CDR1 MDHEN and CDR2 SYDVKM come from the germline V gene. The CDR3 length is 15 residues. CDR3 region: CASSPPRGQGDTQYF. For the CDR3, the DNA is TGTGCCAGCAGTCCCCCCCGGGGGCAAGGAGATACGCAGTATTTT.

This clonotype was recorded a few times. CDR3 DNA: TGTGCCTGGAGCGGCAGGGGCAGGCAGCCCCAGCATTTT. Its protein is CAWSGRGRQPQHF. The rearrangement uses TRBV30 and TRBJ1-5; D is perhaps TRBD1 (6 bases). CDR1 and CDR2 from the germline V gene are GTSNPN and SVGIG (reference sequence). CDR3 length equals 13 residues. Trimming cost V 3 bases and J 7 bases, with 13 bases left between them.

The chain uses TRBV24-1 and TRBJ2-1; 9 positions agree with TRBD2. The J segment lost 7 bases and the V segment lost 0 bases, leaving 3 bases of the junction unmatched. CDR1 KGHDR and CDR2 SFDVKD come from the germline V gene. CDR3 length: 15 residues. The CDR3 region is CATSDLLAGSNEQFF. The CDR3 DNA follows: TGTGCCACCAGTGATTTGCTAGCGGGGTCAAATGAGCAGTTCTTC.

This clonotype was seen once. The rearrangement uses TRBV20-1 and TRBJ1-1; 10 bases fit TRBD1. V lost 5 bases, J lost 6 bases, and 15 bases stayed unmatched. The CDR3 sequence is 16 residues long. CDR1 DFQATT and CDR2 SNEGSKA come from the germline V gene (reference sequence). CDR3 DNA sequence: TGCAGTGCTGAAGATTACGGGACAGGGGCGAAACCTGAAGCTTTCTTT. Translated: CSAEDYGTGAKPEAFF.

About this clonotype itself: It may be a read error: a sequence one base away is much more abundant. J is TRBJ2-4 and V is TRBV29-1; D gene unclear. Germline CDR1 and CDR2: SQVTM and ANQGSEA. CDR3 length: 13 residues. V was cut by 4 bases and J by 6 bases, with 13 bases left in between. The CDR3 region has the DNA TGCAGCGTTGGGGTCTGGCCCTTAAACATTCAGTACTTC. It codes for CSVGVWPLNIQYF.

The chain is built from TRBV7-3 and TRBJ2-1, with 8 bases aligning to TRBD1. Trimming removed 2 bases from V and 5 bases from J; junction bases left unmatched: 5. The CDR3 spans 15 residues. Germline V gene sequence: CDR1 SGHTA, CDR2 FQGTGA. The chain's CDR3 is CASSLSGGLNNEQFF. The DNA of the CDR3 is TGTGCCAGCAGCTTATCAGGGGGCCTTAACAATGAGCAGTTCTTC. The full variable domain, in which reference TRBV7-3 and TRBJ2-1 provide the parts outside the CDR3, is GAGVSQTPSNKVTEKGKYVELRCDPISGHTALYWYRQSLGQGPEFLIYFQGTGAADDSGLPNDRFFAVRPEGSVSTLKIQRTERGDSAVYLCASSLSGGLNNEQFFGPGTRLTVL.

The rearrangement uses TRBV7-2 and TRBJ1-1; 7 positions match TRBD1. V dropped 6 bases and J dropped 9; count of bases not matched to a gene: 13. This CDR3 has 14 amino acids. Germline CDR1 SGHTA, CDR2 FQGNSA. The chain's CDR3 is CASSKDRRGEKAFF. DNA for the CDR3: TGTGCCAGCAGTAAGGACAGGAGGGGGGAGAAAGCTTTCTTT.

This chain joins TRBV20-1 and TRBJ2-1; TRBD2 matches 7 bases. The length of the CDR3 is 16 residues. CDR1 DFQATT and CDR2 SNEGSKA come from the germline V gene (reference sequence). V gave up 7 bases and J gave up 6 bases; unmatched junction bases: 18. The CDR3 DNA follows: TGCAGTGGTCCCTCAAGAATAACTAGCGATGGCAATGAGCAGTTCTTC. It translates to CSGPSRITSDGNEQFF.

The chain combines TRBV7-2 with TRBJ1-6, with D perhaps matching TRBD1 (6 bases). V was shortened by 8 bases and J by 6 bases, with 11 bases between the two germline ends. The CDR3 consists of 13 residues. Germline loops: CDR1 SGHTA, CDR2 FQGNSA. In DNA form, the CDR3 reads TGTGCCAGCTTAGCAGGGGTTAATTCACCCCTCCACTTT. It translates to CASLAGVNSPLHF.

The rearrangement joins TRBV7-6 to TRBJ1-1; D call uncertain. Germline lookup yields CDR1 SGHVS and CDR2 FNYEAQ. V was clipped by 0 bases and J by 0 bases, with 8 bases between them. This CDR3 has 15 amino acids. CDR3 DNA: TGTGCCAGCAGCTTAGCGCGATCCATGAACACTGAAGCTTTCTTT. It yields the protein CASSLARSMNTEAFF. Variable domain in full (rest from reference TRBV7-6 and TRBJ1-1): GAGVSQSPRYKVTKRGQDVALRCDPISGHVSLYWYRQALGQGPEFLTYFNYEAQQDKSGLPNDRFSAERPEGSISTLTIQRTEQRDSAMYRCASSLARSMNTEAFFGQGTRLTVV.

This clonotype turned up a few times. Here the CDR3 reads CASSQGRDGLNEQFF. As DNA, the CDR3 is TGCGCCAGCAGCCAAGGCCGGGACGGTCTAAATGAGCAGTTCTTC. V and J are TRBV4-3 and TRBJ2-1; D could derive from TRBD1 or TRBD2 (5 bases each). The CDR3 contains 15 residues. Germline CDR1 LGHNA, CDR2 YSLEER. Trimming took off 1 base at V and 7 bases at J, with 14 bases between the two ends.

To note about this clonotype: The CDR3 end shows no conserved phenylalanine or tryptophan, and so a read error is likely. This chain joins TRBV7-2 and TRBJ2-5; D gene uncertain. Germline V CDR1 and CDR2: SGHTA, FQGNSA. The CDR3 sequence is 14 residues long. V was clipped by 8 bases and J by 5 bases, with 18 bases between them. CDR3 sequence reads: CASARTLEAETQYY. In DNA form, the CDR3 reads TGTGCCAGCGCCAGAACGCTAGAGGCGGAGACCCAGTACTAC.

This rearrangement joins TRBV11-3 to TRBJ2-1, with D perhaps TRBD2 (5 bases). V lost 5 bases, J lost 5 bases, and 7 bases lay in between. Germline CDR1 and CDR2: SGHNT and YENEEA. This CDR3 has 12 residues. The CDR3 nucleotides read TGTGCCAGCAGCGACGGGAACAATGAGCAGTTCTTC. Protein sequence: CASSDGNNEQFF.

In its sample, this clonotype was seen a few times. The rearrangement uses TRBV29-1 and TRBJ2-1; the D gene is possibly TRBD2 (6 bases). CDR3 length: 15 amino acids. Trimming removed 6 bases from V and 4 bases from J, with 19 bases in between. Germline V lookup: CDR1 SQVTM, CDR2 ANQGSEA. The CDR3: CSVPRSQDYYNEQFF. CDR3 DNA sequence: TGCAGCGTCCCCAGGTCGCAGGACTATTACAATGAGCAGTTCTTC.

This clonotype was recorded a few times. The CDR3 region has the DNA TGCAGTGCTAGAACCACTAGTGCTTCAGAGCAGTACTTC. Protein: CSARTTSASEQYF. The chain uses TRBV20-1 and TRBJ2-4; D may be TRBD2 (5 bases). Trimming took 2 bases from V and 13 from J, leaving 18 bases between them. Germline lookup yields CDR1 DFQATT and CDR2 SNEGSKA (reference sequence). CDR3 length: 13 amino acids.

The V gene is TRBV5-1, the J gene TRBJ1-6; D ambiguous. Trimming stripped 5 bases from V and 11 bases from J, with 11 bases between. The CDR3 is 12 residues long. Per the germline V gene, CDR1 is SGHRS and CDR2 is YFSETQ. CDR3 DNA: TGCGCCAGCAGAGAGGTCGGAGCACCCCTCCACTTT. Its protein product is CASREVGAPLHF.

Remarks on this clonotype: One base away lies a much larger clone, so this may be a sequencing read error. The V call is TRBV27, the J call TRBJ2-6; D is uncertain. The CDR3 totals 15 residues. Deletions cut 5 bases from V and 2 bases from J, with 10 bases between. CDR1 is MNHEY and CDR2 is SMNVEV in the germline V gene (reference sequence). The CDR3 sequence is CASSPRGPGANVLTF. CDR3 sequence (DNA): TGTGCCAGCAGTCCCCGAGGCCCTGGGGCCAACGTCCTGACTTTC.

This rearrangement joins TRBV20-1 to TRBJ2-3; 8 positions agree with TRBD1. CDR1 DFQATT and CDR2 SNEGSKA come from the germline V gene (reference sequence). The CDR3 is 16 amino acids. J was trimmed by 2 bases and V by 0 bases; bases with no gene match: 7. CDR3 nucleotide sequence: TGCAGTGCTAGAGACCCCTCAGGGGGCAACACAGATACGCAGTATTTT. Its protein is CSARDPSGGNTDTQYF.

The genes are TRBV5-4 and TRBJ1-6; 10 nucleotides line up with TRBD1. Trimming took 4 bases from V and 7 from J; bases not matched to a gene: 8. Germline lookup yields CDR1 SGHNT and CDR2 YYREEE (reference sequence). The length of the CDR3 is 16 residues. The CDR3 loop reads CASSAETGGRNSPLHF. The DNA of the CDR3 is TGTGCCAGCAGCGCAGAGACAGGGGGCAGGAATTCACCCCTCCACTTT. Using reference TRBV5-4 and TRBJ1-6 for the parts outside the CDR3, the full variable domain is ETGVTQSPTHLIKTRGQQVTLRCSSQSGHNTVSWYQQALGQGPQFIFQYYREEENGRGNFPPRFSGLQFPNYSSELNVNALELDDSALYLCASSAETGGRNSPLHFGNGTRLTVT.

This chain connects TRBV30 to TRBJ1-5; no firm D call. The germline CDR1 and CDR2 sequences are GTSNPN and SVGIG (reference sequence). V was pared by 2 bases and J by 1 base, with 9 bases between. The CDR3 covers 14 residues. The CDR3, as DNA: TGTGCCTGGAGTACGCTAAGAAGCAATCAGCCCCAGCATTTT. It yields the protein CAWSTLRSNQPQHF.

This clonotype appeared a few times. Here the CDR3 reads CASSPLLGPNQPQHF. As DNA, the CDR3 is TGTGCCAGCAGCCCACTCCTGGGCCCGAATCAGCCCCAGCATTTT. The chain links TRBV3-1 to TRBJ1-5; the D is unclear. The CDR3 spans 15 residues. Trimming removed 4 bases from V and 4 bases from J, with 14 bases in between. Germline V gene sequence: CDR1 LGHDT, CDR2 YNNKEL (reference sequence).